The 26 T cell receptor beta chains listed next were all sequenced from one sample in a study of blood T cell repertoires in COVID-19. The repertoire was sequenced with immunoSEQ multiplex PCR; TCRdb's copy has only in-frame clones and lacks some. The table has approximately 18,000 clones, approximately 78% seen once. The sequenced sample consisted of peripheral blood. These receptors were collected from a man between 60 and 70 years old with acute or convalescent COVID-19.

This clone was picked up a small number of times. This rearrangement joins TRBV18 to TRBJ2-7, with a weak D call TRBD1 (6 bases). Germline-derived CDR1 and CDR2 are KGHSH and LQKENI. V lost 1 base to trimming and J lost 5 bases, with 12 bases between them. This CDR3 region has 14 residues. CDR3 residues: CASSPLAQGDEQYF. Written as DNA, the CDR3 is TGTGCCAGCTCACCACTGGCACAGGGCGACGAGCAGTACTTC.

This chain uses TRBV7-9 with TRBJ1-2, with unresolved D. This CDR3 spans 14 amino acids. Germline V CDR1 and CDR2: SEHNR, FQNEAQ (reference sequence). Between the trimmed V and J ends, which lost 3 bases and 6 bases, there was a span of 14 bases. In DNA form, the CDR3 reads TGTGCCAGCAGCTTTCCCTGGGAGGAGGATGGCTACACCTTC. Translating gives CASSFPWEEDGYTF.

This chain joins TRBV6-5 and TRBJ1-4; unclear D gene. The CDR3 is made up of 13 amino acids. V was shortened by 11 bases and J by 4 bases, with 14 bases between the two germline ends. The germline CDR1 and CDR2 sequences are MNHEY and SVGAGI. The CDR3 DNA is TGTGCCGCGCGAGGTGCTTTTAATGAAAAACTGTTTTTT. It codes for CAARGAFNEKLFF.

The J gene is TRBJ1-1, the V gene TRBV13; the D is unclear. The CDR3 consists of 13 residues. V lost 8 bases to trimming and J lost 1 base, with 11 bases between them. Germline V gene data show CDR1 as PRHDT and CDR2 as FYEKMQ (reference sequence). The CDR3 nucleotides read TGTGCCAGCGGTTTGAGAGCGAACACTGAAGCTTTCTTT. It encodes CASGLRANTEAFF. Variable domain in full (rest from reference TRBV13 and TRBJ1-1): AAGVIQSPRHLIKEKRETATLKCYPIPRHDTVYWYQQGPGQDPQFLISFYEKMQSDKGSIPDRFSAQQFSDYHSELNMSSLELGDSALYFCASGLRANTEAFFGQGTRLTVV.

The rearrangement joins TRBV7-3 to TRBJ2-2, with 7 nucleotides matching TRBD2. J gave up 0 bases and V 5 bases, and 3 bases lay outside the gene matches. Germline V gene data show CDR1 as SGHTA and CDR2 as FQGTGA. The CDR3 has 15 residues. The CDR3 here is CASSVGLANTGELFF. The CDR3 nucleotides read TGTGCCAGCAGCGTCGGACTAGCGAACACCGGGGAGCTGTTTTTT. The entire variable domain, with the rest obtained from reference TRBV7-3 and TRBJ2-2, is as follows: GAGVSQTPSNKVTEKGKYVELRCDPISGHTALYWYRQSLGQGPEFLIYFQGTGAADDSGLPNDRFFAVRPEGSVSTLKIQRTERGDSAVYLCASSVGLANTGELFFGEGSRLTVL.

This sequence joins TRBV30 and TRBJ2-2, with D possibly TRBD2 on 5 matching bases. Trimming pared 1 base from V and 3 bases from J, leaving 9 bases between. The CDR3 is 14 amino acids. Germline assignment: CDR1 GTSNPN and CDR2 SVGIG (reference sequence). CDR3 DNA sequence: TGTGCCTGGAGTGGGCATAGCGACACCGGGGAGCTGTTTTTT. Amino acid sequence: CAWSGHSDTGELFF.

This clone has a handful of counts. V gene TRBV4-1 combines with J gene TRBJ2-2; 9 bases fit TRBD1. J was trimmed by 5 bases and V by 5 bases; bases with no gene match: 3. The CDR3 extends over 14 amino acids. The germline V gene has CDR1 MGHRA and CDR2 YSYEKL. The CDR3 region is CASSTGTGTGELFF. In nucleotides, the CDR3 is TGCGCCAGCAGCACCGGGACAGGGACCGGGGAGCTGTTTTTT.

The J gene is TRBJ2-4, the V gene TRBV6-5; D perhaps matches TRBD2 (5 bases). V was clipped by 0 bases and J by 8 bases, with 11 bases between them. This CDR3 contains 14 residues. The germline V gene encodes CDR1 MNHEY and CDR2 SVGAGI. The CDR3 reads CASSYSEAWDIQYF. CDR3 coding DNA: TGTGCCAGCAGTTACTCGGAGGCGTGGGACATTCAGTACTTC.

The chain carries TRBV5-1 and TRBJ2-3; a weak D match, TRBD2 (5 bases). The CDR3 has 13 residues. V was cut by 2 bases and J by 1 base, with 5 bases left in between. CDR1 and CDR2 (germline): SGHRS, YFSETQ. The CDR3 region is CASSFGGTDTQYF. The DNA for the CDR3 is TGCGCCAGCAGCTTCGGGGGCACAGATACGCAGTATTTT.

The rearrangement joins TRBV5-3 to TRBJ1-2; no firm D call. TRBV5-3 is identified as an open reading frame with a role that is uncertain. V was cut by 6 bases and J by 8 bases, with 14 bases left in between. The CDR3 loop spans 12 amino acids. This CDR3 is CARTVGGRGYTF. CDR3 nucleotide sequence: TGTGCCAGAACCGTCGGAGGGCGCGGCTACACCTTC.

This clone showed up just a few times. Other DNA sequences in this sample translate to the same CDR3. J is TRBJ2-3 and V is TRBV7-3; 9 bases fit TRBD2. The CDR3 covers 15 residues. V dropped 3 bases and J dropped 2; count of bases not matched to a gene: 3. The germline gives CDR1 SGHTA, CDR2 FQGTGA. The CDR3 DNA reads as TGTGCCAGCAGCTTGGGACTAGCCTACACAGATACGCAGTATTTT. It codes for CASSLGLAYTDTQYF.

The CDR3 loop is CASSEMKTSGGAQETQYF. The CDR3 region has the DNA TGTGCCAGCAGTGAAATGAAGACTAGCGGGGGGGCCCAGGAGACCCAGTACTTC. The V and J genes are TRBV6-1 and TRBJ2-5, with TRBD2 matching over 14 bases. Germline assignment: CDR1 MNHNS and CDR2 SASEGT. The CDR3 sequence is 18 residues long. V shed 2 bases, J shed 5 bases, and the junction held 10 bases outside the gene matches.

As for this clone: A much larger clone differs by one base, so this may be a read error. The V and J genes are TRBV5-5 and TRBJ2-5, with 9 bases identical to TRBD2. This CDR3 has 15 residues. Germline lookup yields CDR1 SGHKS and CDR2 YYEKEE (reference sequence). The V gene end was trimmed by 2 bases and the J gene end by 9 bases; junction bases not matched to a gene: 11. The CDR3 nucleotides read TGTGCCAGCAGCTTCCGCGGGGGGGGTGGCACGGCCCAGTACTTC. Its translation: CASSFRGGGGTAQYF. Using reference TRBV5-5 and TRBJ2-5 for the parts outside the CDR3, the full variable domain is DAGVTQSPTHLIKTRGQQVTLRCSPISGHKSVSWYQQVLGQGPQFIFQYYEKEERGRGNFPDRFSARQFPNYSSELNVNALLLGDSALYLCASSFRGGGGTAQYFGPGTRLLVL.

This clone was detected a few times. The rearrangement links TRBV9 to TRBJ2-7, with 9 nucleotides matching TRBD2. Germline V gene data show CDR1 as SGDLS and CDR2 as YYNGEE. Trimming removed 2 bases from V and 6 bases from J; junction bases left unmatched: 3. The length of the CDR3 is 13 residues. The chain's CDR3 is CASSVRGGAEQYF. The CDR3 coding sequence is TGTGCCAGCAGCGTCCGCGGGGGGGCCGAGCAGTACTTC. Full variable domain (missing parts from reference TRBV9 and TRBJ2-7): DSGVTQTPKHLITATGQRVTLRCSPRSGDLSVYWYQQSLDQGLQFLIQYYNGEERAKGNILERFSAQQFPDLHSELNLSSLELGDSALYFCASSVRGGAEQYFGPGTRLTVT.

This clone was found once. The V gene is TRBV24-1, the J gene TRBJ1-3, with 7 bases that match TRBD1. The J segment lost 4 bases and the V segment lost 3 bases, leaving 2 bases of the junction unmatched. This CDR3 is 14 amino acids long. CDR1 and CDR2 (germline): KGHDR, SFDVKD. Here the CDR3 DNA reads TGTGCCACCAGTGATCCGGGACAGGGAAACACCATATATTTT. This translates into CATSDPGQGNTIYF.

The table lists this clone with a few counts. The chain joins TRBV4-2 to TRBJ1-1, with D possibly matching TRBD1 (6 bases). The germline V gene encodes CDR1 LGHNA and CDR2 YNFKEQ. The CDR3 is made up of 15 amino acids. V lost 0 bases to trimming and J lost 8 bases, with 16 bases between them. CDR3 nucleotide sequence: TGTGCCAGCAGCCAAGATTGGCCAGGGGTAAGGGAAGCTTTCTTT. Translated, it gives CASSQDWPGVREAFF.

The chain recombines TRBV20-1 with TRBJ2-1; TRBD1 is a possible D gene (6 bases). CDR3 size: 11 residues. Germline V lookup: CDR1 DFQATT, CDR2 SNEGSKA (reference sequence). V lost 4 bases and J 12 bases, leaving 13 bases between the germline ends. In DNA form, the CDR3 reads TGCAGTGCTATCCCCCGGACAGTGCAGTTCTTC. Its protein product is CSAIPRTVQFF.

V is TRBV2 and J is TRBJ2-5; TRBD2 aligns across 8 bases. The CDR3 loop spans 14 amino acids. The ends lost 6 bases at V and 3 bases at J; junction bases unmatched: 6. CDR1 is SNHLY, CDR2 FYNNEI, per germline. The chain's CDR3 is CASSILAVKETQYF. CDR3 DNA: TGTGCCAGCAGCATACTAGCGGTAAAAGAGACCCAGTACTTC.

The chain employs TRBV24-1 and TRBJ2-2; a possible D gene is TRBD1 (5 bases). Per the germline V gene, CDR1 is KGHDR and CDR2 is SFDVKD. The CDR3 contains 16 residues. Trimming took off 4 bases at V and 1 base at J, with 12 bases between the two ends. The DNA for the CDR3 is TGTGCCACCAGTGACCCGGACACATTGAACACCGGGGAGCTGTTTTTT. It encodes CATSDPDTLNTGELFF.

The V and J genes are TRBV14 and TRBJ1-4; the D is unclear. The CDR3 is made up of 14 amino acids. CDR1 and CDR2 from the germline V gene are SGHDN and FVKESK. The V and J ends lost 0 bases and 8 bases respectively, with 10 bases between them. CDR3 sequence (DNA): TGTGCCAGCAGCCAAGATCGACCGGGAGAAAAACTGTTTTTT. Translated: CASSQDRPGEKLFF.

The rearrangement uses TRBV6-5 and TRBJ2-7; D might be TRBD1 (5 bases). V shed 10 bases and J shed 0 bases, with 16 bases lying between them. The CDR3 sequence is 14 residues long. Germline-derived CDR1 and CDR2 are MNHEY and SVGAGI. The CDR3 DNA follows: TGTGCCACCAAGACAGAAAAATACTCCTACGAGCAGTACTTC. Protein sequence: CATKTEKYSYEQYF.

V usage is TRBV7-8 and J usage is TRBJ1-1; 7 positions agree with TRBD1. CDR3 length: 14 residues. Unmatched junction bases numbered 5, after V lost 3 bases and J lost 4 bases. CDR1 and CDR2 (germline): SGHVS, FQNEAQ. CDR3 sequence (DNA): TGTGCCAGCAGCTTGCAGGGGGTCGGCACTGAAGCTTTCTTT. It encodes CASSLQGVGTEAFF.

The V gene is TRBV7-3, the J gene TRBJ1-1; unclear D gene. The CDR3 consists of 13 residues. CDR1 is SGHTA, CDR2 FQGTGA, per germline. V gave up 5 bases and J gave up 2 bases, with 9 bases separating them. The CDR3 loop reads CASSATRNTEAFF. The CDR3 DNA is TGTGCCAGCAGCGCAACAAGAAACACTGAAGCTTTCTTT.

The CDR3 region has the DNA TGTGCCAGCTCAACACAGGGGTCCTCCTACGAGCAGTACTTC. This encodes CASSTQGSSYEQYF. The chain has TRBV18 and TRBJ2-7; 7 bases align to TRBD1. This CDR3 contains 14 residues. Germline values: CDR1 KGHSH, CDR2 LQKENI. V lost 5 bases to trimming and J lost 0 bases; unmatched junction nucleotides: 4.

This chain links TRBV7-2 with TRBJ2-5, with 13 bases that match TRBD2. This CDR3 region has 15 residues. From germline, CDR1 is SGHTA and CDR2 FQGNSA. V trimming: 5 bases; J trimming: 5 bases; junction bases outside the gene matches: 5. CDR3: CASSRTSGGGETQYF. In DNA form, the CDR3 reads TGTGCCAGCAGCCGGACTAGCGGGGGCGGGGAGACCCAGTACTTC.

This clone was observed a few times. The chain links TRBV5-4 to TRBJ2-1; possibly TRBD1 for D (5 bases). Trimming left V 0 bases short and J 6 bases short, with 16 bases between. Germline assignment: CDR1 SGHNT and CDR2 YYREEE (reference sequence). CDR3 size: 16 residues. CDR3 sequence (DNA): TGTGCCAGCAGCTTGGCCAAAGGCTCTCAGGGCAATGAGCAGTTCTTC. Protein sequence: CASSLAKGSQGNEQFF.